This T cell receptor beta chain came from a study of multiple sclerosis patients with progressive multifocal leukoencephalopathy. Study-wide findings and caveats: Expanded clones at PML onset predated and persisted through natalizumab therapy.

Worth noting for this clone: Its antigen is not identified.

Germline V lookup: CDR1 MNHNS, CDR2 SASEGT. The CDR3 length is 14 residues. V dropped 6 bases and J dropped 3; count of bases not matched to a gene: 6. The time point denotes: before natalizumab initiation. Before the first natalizumab infusion, T0 blood samples were taken. Synthetic inline TR CDR3 controls covering all V-J pairings were spiked into each PCR. Sequencing was performed with immunoSEQ multiplex PCR; in TCRdb, only in-frame clones are kept and a portion is missing. The repertoire has some 31,000 clones, 70% to 90% of them found once; the top ten carry about 1.5%. The rearrangement uses TRBV6-1 and TRBJ1-2; 8 bases align to TRBD1. Sequenced sample: PBMCs. The sequence was obtained from a human donor with multiple sclerosis. The CDR3 DNA reads TGTGCCAGCAGGTACGGGACAGGTGACTATGGCTACACCTTC. It translates to CASRYGTGDYGYTF.